This paragraph covers one T cell receptor (beta chain) sequence. These data are taken from a study of radiation and T cells in renal cell carcinoma. The CDR3 loop spans 17 amino acids. Germline CDR1 is SGDLS and CDR2 is YYNGEE. The V segment lost 0 bases and the J segment 1 base; nucleotides outside the gene matches: 5. The repertoire was sequenced with immunoSEQ multiplex PCR; TCRdb's copy has only in-frame clones and lacks some. The sample has more than 20,000 clones, more than 65% seen once. Noted time point: blood 2 weeks post-SBRT. Documented treatment: 15 Gy SBRT to primary tumor, nephrectomy 4 weeks later.

The J gene is TRBJ2-5, the V gene TRBV9; 11 positions match TRBD2. The sample consisted of blood, taken from a patient whose treatment included radiotherapy and nephrectomy. This clonotype was sampled from a man between 60 and 70 years old with renal cell carcinoma. DNA for the CDR3: TGTGCCAGCAGCGTAGGGGTAGGACTAGCGGGCCAAGAGACCCAGTACTTC. Amino acids: CASSVGVGLAGQETQYF. Full variable domain (outside the CDR3, taken from reference TRBV9 and TRBJ2-5): DSGVTQTPKHLITATGQRVTLRCSPRSGDLSVYWYQQSLDQGLQFLIQYYNGEERAKGNILERFSAQQFPDLHSELNLSSLELGDSALYFCASSVGVGLAGQETQYFGPGTRLLVL.